One sample yielded the 8 T cell receptor beta chains listed below, sequenced in a study of cytomegalovirus exposure and HLA in healthy donors. With 60 Vbeta and 13 Jbeta primers, the PCR was carried out. Sequencing was performed with immunoSEQ multiplex PCR; in TCRdb, only in-frame clones are kept and a portion is missing. The sample holds roughly 84,000 clones, about 77% seen once. Input material: PBMCs. The receptors come from a man aged 50 to 59 in good health and CMV-seronegative.

The rearrangement links TRBV6-5 to TRBJ1-5, with a possible D match to TRBD1 (5 bases). V gave up 2 bases and J gave up 4 bases, with 12 bases separating them. CDR3 length: 15 residues. Germline CDR1 and CDR2: MNHEY and SVGAGI. The CDR3 is CASSYGGGGNQPQHF. In DNA form, the CDR3 reads TGTGCCAGCAGTTACGGTGGGGGGGGAAATCAGCCCCAGCATTTT.

The gene calls are TRBV4-2 and TRBJ2-3; D might be TRBD2 (5 bases). This CDR3 is 16 amino acids long. Trimming removed 0 bases at V and 3 bases at J, with 13 bases between. The germline V gene has CDR1 LGHNA and CDR2 YNFKEQ. The CDR3, as DNA: TGTGCCAGCAGCCAAGAAGAGGGTGCGGCAACAGATACGCAGTATTTT. It specifies CASSQEEGAATDTQYF.

This chain connects TRBV10-2 to TRBJ1-2, with no clear D. Germline CDR1 WSHSY, CDR2 SAAADI. The CDR3 is made up of 13 amino acids. V was shortened by 7 bases and J by 5 bases, with 14 bases between the two germline ends. The CDR3 region has the DNA TGCGCCAGCAAGGATGGGCAGTCTTATGGCTACACCTTC. Protein product: CASKDGQSYGYTF.

V is TRBV7-8 and J is TRBJ2-5, with D possibly being TRBD1 (5 bases). The DNA end is more similar to TRBJ2-7, so the J call may be wrong. The CDR3 has 14 amino acids. Germline CDR1 is SGHVS and CDR2 is FQNEAQ. The CDR3 loop is CASSYRDSVYEQYF. CDR3 DNA sequence: TGTGCCAGCAGCTACCGAGACAGCGTCTACGAGCAGTACTTC.

This clone was seen more than once but under ten times. The chain recombines TRBV6-1 with TRBJ1-1; unclear D gene. V was pared by 2 bases and J by 3 bases, with 4 bases between. Germline V gene lookup returns CDR1 MNHNS and CDR2 SASEGT. This CDR3 has 12 residues. Here the CDR3 DNA reads TGTGCCAGCAGTGAATCATACACTGAAGCTTTCTTT. Protein: CASSESYTEAFF.

The sample holds many counts of this clone. This chain uses TRBV10-2 with TRBJ2-7, with D possibly TRBD1 on 5 matching bases. This CDR3 region has 13 residues. Trimming pared 7 bases from V and 2 bases from J, leaving 12 bases between. Germline V gives CDR1 WSHSY, CDR2 SAAADI. Here the CDR3 DNA reads TGCGCCAGCACAAACGACAGAACCTACGAGCAGTACTTC. This encodes CASTNDRTYEQYF.

The chain couples TRBV28 to TRBJ1-5; weak D call: TRBD1 (5 bases). CDR3 length: 16 amino acids. Germline CDR1 MDHEN, CDR2 SYDVKM. Trimming removed 4 bases from V and 0 bases from J, with 13 bases in between. The CDR3 DNA follows: TGTGCCAGCAGTTCCTCAGGGAGGGTTAGCAATCAGCCCCAGCATTTT. This gives the protein CASSSSGRVSNQPQHF. The complete variable domain, with remaining parts taken from reference TRBV28 and TRBJ1-5, reads DVKVTQSSRYLVKRTGEKVFLECVQDMDHENMFWYRQDPGLGLRLIYFSYDVKMKEKGDIPEGYSVSREKKERFSLILESASTNQTSMYLCASSSSGRVSNQPQHFGDGTRLSIL.

The chain uses TRBV10-3 and TRBJ1-2, with unresolved D. V was shortened by 4 bases and J by 7 bases, with 7 bases between the two germline ends. This CDR3 comprises 11 residues. Per germline, CDR1 ENHRY and CDR2 SYGVKD. The CDR3 sequence: CAISANPGYTF. DNA of the CDR3: TGTGCCATCAGTGCCAATCCTGGCTACACCTTC.